Sequencing of this T cell receptor (beta chain) was carried out in a study of patients and donors after allogeneic stem cell transplantation. Within the sample, this clonotype is medium-sized. After removal of 8 bases from V and 3 bases from J, the junction contained 10 bases not matched to a gene. CDR1 and CDR2 (germline): MNHEY, SVGEGT. CDR3 length equals 15 residues. MiXCR, run by TCRdb on the RT-PCR reads, gives a single entry per CDR3 protein. Among about 2,000 distinct CDR3 sequences listed, around 5% were seen once. This clonotype was obtained from a human donor who was either an allogeneic HSCT recipient or a stem cell or donor lymphocyte infusion donor (not recorded which). It is not recorded whose cells these are; they may come from a transplant donor. The specimen was blood, either unsorted or a sorted T cell fraction (not recorded which). The chain joins TRBV6-2 or TRBV6-3 to TRBJ2-5, with 9 bases identical to TRBD2. The CDR3 DNA reads TGTGCCAGCTCGTTTAGCGGGAGCTACGAAGAGACCCAGTACTTC. Protein: CASSFSGSYEETQYF.